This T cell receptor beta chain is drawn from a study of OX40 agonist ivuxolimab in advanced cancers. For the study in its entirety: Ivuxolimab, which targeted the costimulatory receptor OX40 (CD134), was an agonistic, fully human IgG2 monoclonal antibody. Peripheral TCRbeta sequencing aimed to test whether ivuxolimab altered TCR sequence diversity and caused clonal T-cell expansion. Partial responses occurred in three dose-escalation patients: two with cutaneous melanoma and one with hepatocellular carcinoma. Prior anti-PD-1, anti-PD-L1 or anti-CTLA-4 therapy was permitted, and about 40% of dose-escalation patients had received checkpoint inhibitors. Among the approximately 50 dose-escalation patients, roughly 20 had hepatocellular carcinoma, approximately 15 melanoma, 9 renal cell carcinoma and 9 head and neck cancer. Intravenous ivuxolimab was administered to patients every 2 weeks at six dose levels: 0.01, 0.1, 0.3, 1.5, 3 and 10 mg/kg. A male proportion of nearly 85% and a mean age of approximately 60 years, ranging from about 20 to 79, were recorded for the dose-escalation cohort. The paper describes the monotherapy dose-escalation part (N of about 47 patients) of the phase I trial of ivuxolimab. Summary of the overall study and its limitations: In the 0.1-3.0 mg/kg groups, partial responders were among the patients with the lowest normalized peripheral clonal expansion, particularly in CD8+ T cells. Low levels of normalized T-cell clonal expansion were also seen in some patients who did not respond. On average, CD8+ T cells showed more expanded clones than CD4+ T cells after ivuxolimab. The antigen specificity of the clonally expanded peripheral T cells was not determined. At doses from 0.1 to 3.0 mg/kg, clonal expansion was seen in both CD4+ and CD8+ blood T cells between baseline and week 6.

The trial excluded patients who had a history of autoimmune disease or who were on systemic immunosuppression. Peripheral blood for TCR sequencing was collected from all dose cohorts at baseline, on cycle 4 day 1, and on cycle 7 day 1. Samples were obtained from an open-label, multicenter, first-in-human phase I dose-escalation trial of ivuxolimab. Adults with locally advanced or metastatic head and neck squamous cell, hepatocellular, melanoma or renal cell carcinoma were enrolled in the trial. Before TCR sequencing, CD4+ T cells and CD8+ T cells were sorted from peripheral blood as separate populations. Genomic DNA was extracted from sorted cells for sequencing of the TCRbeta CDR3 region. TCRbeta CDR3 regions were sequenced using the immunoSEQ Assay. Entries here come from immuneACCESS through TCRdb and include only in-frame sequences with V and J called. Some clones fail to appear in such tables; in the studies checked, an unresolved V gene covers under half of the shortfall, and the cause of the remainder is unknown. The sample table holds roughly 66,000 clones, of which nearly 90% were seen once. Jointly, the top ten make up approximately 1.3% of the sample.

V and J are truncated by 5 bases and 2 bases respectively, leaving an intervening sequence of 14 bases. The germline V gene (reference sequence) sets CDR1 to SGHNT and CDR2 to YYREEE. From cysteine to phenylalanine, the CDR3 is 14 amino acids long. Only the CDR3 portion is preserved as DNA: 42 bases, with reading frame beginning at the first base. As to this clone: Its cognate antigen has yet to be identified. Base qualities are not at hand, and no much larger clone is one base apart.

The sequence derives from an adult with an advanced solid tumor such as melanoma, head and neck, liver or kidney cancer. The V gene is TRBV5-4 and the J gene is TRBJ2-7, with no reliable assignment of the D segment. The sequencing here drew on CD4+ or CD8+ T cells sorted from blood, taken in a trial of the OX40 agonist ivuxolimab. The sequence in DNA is TGTGCCAGCAGTTTCTCTCGCGAAACCTACGAGCAGTACTTC. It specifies CASSFSRETYEQYF.